The clone carrying this T cell receptor beta chain was recorded a few times. The sample comes from a study of T-cell reconstitution after alpha-beta-depleted transplantation in children. Unique molecular identifiers were incorporated during preparation of the TCRbeta library. TCRdb redid the calling of the PCR reads with MiXCR, one entry per CDR3 protein. The repertoire consists of about 460,000 distinct CDR3 sequences, with approximately 13% occurring once and the leading ten covering around 5.6%. Trimming stripped 0 bases from V and 5 bases from J, with 4 bases between. CDR3 length: 11 residues. Germline CDR1 SQVTM, CDR2 ANQGSEA.

The sequence was collected from a human donor who donated a stem cell graft to a child with combined immunodeficiency. The chain combines TRBV29-1 with TRBJ1-2; D unresolved. Sample: PBMCs from the stem cell graft donor, taken from the stem cell graft. The CDR3 sequence is CSVEEIYGYTF. CDR3 DNA: TGCAGCGTTGAAGAAATTTATGGCTACACCTTC.